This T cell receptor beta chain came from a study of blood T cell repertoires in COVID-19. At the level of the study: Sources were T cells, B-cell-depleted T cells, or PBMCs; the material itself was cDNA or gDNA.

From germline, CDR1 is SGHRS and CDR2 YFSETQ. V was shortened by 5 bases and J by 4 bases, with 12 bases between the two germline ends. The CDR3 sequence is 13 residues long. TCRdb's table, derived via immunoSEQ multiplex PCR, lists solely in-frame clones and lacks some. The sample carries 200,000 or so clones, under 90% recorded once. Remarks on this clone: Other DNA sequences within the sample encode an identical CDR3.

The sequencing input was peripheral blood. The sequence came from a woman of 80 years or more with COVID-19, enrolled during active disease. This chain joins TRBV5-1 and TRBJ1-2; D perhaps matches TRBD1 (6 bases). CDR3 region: CASSSGQSYGYTF. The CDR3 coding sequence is TGCGCCAGCAGTTCCGGACAGTCCTATGGCTACACCTTC.